Presented here are 24 T cell receptor beta chains from one specimen sequenced in a study of graft-versus-host responses after intestinal transplantation. Generated by immunoSEQ multiplex PCR, the TCRdb table keeps only in-frame clones and is missing some. The sample lists more than 65,000 clones, 75% to 95% occurring once. These receptors lack a known antigen. The sequencing here drew on unstimulated CD8+ T cells sorted from spleen or lymph node cells, taken before transplant. The receptor set was obtained from a human donor who was the organ donor for an intestinal transplant.

The chain joins TRBV7-2 to TRBJ1-2; tentatively, D is TRBD1 (6 bases). CDR3 size: 17 residues. In germline, CDR1 is SGHTA, CDR2 FQGNSA. The ends were cut back, 0 bases at V and 6 bases at J, with 20 bases in the middle. CDR3: CASSLAVTRGRLDGYTF. As DNA, the CDR3 is TGTGCCAGCAGCTTAGCCGTAACCCGGGGGCGGTTGGATGGCTACACCTTC. The whole variable domain, remainder taken from reference TRBV7-2 and TRBJ1-2, is GAGVSQSPSNKVTEKGKDVELRCDPISGHTALYWYRQSLGQGLEFLIYFQGNSAPDKSGLPSDRFSAERTGGSVSTLTIQRTQQEDSAVYLCASSLAVTRGRLDGYTFGSGTRLTVV.

V and J are TRBV19 and TRBJ2-7; D may be TRBD1 (6 bases). There are 14 residues in the CDR3. Per the germline V gene, CDR1 is LNHDA and CDR2 is SQIVND (reference sequence). With 3 bases removed from V and 0 bases from J, the gap between germline ends came to 9 bases. CDR3 sequence reads: CASSMTGSSYEQYF. CDR3 nucleotides: TGTGCCAGTAGTATGACAGGTAGCTCCTACGAGCAGTACTTC.

The CDR3 DNA reads as TGTGCTAGCCGGGCTCAGGGGAACCCCCTCTACTACGAGCAGTACTTC. As protein: CASRAQGNPLYYEQYF. The rearrangement joins TRBV12-5 to TRBJ2-7; a weak D match, TRBD1 (6 bases). The CDR3 length is 16 residues. Germline V lookup: CDR1 LGHNT, CDR2 FRNRAP. Trimming cost V 9 bases and J 3 bases, with 24 bases left between them.

The chain is built from TRBV9 and TRBJ2-7, with 9 bases aligning to TRBD2. The CDR3 is made up of 15 amino acids. The germline CDR1 and CDR2 sequences are SGDLS and YYNGEE. J was trimmed by 3 bases and V by 1 base; bases with no gene match: 5. The CDR3: CASSVQETSGYEQYF. Here the CDR3 DNA reads TGTGCCAGCAGCGTACAGGAGACTAGCGGCTACGAGCAGTACTTC.

The chain recombines TRBV5-1 with TRBJ2-5; TRBD2 matches at 11 bases. Trimming at V came to 4 bases and at J to 4 bases, leaving 9 bases not matched to a gene. The germline V gene has CDR1 SGHRS and CDR2 YFSETQ. The CDR3 spans 16 residues. The DNA of the CDR3 is TGCGCCAGCAGCCGAGCCACTAGCGGGAGAGGAGAGACCCAGTACTTC. It is translated as CASSRATSGRGETQYF.

The genes are TRBV9 and TRBJ1-2, with D possibly matching TRBD1 (5 bases). This CDR3 contains 12 residues. V was pared by 3 bases and J by 8 bases, with 11 bases between. The V gene's germline CDR1 is SGDLS and CDR2 YYNGEE. The CDR3 protein is CASSAGGGGYTF. CDR3 coding DNA: TGTGCCAGCAGCGCCGGGGGAGGCGGCTACACCTTC.

This clone was observed once. The V call is TRBV5-1, the J call TRBJ2-7; D is unclear. The V gene lost 4 bases and the J gene lost 6 bases, with 17 bases spanning the gap. The germline V gene has CDR1 SGHRS and CDR2 YFSETQ. CDR3 size: 14 residues. Here the CDR3 DNA reads TGCGCCAGCAGCGAGGATTCGCCTCTAGGCGAGCAGTACTTC. It yields the protein CASSEDSPLGEQYF.

V is TRBV5-5 and J is TRBJ2-1, with D perhaps TRBD1 or TRBD2 (6 bases each). This CDR3 spans 15 amino acids. The germline V gene encodes CDR1 SGHKS and CDR2 YYEKEE (reference sequence). Trimming cost V 1 base and J 6 bases, with 14 bases left between them. CDR3 protein: CASSLSWGAFNEQFF. CDR3 nucleotide sequence: TGTGCCAGCAGCTTGTCGTGGGGGGCGTTCAATGAGCAGTTCTTC.

The V gene is TRBV4-2, the J gene TRBJ2-5; 10 bases line up with TRBD2. With 4 bases clipped from V and 4 bases from J, the junction kept 15 bases outside the gene matches. The CDR3 has 18 residues. Per the germline V gene, CDR1 is LGHNA and CDR2 is YNFKEQ. This CDR3 reads CASSPQDTVAGGGETQYF. The CDR3 region has the DNA TGTGCCAGCAGCCCTCAAGATACGGTAGCGGGGGGCGGAGAGACCCAGTACTTC.

The V and J genes are TRBV11-3 and TRBJ2-7, with D perhaps TRBD2 (5 bases). The ends were cut back, 5 bases at V and 5 bases at J, with 10 bases in the middle. The CDR3 covers 12 residues. Germline lookup yields CDR1 SGHNT and CDR2 YENEEA. CDR3 nucleotides: TGTGCCAGCAGCCCCCTAGCTCACGAGCAGTACTTC. Translated: CASSPLAHEQYF.

The chain is built from TRBV9 and TRBJ1-2; tentative D call: TRBD1 (6 bases). Germline CDR1 is SGDLS and CDR2 is YYNGEE. The CDR3 length is 15 residues. Trimming took 3 bases from V and 2 from J, leaving 14 bases between them. Here the CDR3 DNA reads TGTGCCAGCAGCGGGATTCAGGGGAGGAACTATGGCTACACCTTC. Protein: CASSGIQGRNYGYTF.

The rearrangement uses TRBV5-4 and TRBJ2-1; 12 bases map to TRBD2. This CDR3 has 16 amino acids. Losses at the gene ends were 5 bases for V and 5 bases for J; bases not matched to a gene: 8. Germline-derived CDR1 and CDR2 are SGHNT and YYREEE (reference sequence). This CDR3 reads CASRLRLAGVDNEQFF. CDR3 sequence (DNA): TGTGCCAGCAGACTTAGACTAGCGGGAGTCGACAATGAGCAGTTCTTC.

The J gene is TRBJ2-1, the V gene TRBV30; either TRBD1 or TRBD2 may fit D (5 bases each). Germline CDR1 GTSNPN, CDR2 SVGIG (reference sequence). V was shortened by 4 bases and J by 7 bases, with 26 bases between the two germline ends. This CDR3 contains 17 residues. The CDR3 loop is CAWKTGPWAMMSNEQFF. CDR3 DNA sequence: TGTGCCTGGAAAACGGGGCCGTGGGCGATGATGAGTAATGAGCAGTTCTTC.

The J gene is TRBJ2-5, the V gene TRBV2, with D unresolved. The J call is uncertain, as TRBJ2-7 better fits the DNA end. This CDR3 is built from 14 residues. CDR1 and CDR2 from the germline V gene are SNHLY and FYNNEI. DNA of the CDR3: TGTGCCAGCAGCCCATATCTAGACTCCTACGAGCAGTACTTC. This gives the protein CASSPYLDSYEQYF.

The J gene is TRBJ1-2, the V gene TRBV4-1, with D possibly matching TRBD1 (6 bases). Trimming left V 1 base short and J 7 bases short, with 10 bases between. This CDR3 spans 13 amino acids. The germline V gene has CDR1 MGHRA and CDR2 YSYEKL. In DNA, the CDR3 is TGCGCCAGCAGCCAAGGAACAGGGACTGGCTACACCTTC. It encodes CASSQGTGTGYTF.

This rearrangement joins TRBV27 to TRBJ2-3, with TRBD1 identical over 12 bases. The CDR3 consists of 14 residues. J was trimmed by 4 bases and V by 8 bases; bases with no gene match: 4. CDR1 is MNHEY, CDR2 SMNVEV, per germline (reference sequence). CDR3 in amino acids: CASEGQGAADTQYF. DNA of the CDR3: TGTGCCAGCGAGGGACAGGGGGCCGCAGATACGCAGTATTTT.

The chain uses TRBV5-6 and TRBJ1-6, with D unclear. CDR1 and CDR2 from the germline V gene are SGHDT and YYEEEE. This CDR3 has 16 residues. Trimming removed 4 bases at V and 0 bases at J, with 11 bases between. Here the CDR3 reads CASSPPGGSYNSPLHF. CDR3 in DNA: TGTGCCAGCAGCCCCCCGGGCGGCTCCTATAATTCACCCCTCCACTTT.

The chain is built from TRBV29-1 and TRBJ2-1, with D perhaps TRBD2 (6 bases). V shed 3 bases and J shed 7 bases, with 13 bases lying between them. This CDR3 is built from 13 residues. The germline gives CDR1 SQVTM, CDR2 ANQGSEA. The CDR3 here is CSVEGGQANEQFF. For the CDR3, the DNA is TGCAGCGTTGAGGGGGGTCAGGCAAATGAGCAGTTCTTC.

The chain carries TRBV7-2 and TRBJ2-5; 14 bases fit TRBD2. CDR1 is SGHTA, CDR2 FQGNSA, per germline. The CDR3 runs to 18 residues. With V trimmed by 6 bases and J by 1 base, 10 bases remained unmatched. The CDR3: CASRPGTSGSMGQETQYF. The CDR3 DNA reads TGTGCCAGCAGGCCGGGGACTAGCGGGAGCATGGGCCAAGAGACCCAGTACTTC.

The chain carries TRBV2 and TRBJ1-4; no firm D call. V was pared by 0 bases and J by 4 bases, with 6 bases between. The CDR3 has 14 amino acids. From germline, CDR1 is SNHLY and CDR2 FYNNEI. The CDR3 DNA sequence: TGTGCCAGCAGTGAAGCGGGGTATAATGAAAAACTGTTTTTT. Protein sequence: CASSEAGYNEKLFF.

The gene calls are TRBV14 and TRBJ1-4, with a tentative D call TRBD1 (5 bases). The CDR3 loop spans 11 amino acids. Germline V CDR1 and CDR2: SGHDN, FVKESK. Trimming took off 3 bases at V and 12 bases at J, with 8 bases between the two ends. Here the CDR3 DNA reads TGTGCCAGCAGCCAGGGGGGGGAACTGTTTTTT. Translated: CASSQGGELFF.

This clone was counted a few times. The V gene is TRBV7-9, the J gene TRBJ1-6; no definite D call. V lost 5 bases and J 0 bases, leaving 14 bases between the germline ends. CDR3 size: 17 residues. The germline CDR1 and CDR2 sequences are SEHNR and FQNEAQ (reference sequence). DNA for the CDR3: TGTGCCAGCAGCATTAGAGGAAGGTTCTCCTATAATTCACCCCTCCACTTT. It translates to CASSIRGRFSYNSPLHF.

The chain employs TRBV6-4 and TRBJ2-1, with TRBD2 matching 8 bases. CDR1 and CDR2 from the germline V gene are MRHNA and SNTAGT. CDR3 length: 14 residues. V lost 3 bases, J lost 4 bases, and 2 bases stayed unmatched. CDR3 in amino acids: CASSEASGYNEQFF. In nucleotides, the CDR3 is TGTGCCAGCAGTGAGGCTAGCGGGTACAATGAGCAGTTCTTC.

This clone was counted between two and nine times. This chain links TRBV7-9 with TRBJ1-1; unclear D gene. Germline assignment: CDR1 SEHNR and CDR2 FQNEAQ (reference sequence). V was shortened by 1 base and J by 9 bases, with 12 bases between the two germline ends. The CDR3 loop spans 13 amino acids. The CDR3 spells CASSLVIRDQAFF. CDR3 nucleotide sequence: TGTGCCAGCAGCTTAGTTATCCGCGATCAAGCTTTCTTT.